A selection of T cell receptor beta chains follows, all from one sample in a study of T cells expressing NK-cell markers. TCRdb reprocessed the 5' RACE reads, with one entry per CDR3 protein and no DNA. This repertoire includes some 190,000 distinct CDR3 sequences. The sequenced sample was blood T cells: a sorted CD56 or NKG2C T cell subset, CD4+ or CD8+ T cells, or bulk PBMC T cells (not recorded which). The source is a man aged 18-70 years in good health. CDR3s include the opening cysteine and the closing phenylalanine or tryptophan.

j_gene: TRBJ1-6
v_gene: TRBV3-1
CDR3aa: CASSQLSLSYNSPLHF

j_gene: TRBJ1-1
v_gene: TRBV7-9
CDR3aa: CASSPWGAGTEAFF

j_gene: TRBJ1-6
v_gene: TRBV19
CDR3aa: CASSIILGASSYNSPLHF

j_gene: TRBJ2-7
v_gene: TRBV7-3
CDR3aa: CASSLGGGAYYEQYF

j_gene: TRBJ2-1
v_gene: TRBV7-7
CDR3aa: CASSLNRVDEQFF

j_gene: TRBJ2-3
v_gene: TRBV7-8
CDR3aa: CASSLAGGGLNTQYF

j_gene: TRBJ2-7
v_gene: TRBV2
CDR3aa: CASSDPGATYEQYF

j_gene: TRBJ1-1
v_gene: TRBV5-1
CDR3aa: CASSRADRGPTEAFF

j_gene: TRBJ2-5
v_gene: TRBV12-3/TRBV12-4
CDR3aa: CASSLNSGGALELETQYF

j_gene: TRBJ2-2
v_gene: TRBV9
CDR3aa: CASSVRGFLGASTGELFF

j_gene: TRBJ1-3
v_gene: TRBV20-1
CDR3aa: CSARDYRGSNTIYF

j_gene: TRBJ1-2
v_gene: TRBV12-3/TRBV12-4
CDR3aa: CASSKGPGGGYTF

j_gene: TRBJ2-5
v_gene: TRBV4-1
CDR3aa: CASSQPLVQETQYF

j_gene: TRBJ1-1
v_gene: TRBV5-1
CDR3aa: CASSLAGTLNTEAFF

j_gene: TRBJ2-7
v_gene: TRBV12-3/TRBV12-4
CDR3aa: CASSSGLAGADSYEQYF

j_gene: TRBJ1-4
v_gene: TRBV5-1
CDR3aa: CASSPGEKLFF

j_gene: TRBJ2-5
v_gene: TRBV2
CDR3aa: CASRRAGLLLETQYF

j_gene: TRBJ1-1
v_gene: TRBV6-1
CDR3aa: CASRLDRGGTEAFF

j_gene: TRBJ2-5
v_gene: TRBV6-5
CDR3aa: CASSSGTGAQETQYF

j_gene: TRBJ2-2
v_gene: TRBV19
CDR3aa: CASSTQQGSGELFF

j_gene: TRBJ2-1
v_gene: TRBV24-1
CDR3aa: CATSWGDREAEQFF

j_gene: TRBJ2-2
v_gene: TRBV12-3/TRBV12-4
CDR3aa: CASSLSVIRRTTGELFF

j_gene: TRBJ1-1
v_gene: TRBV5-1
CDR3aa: CASSPWGEEYTEAFF

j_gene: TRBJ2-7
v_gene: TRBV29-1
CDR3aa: CSVERASEGYEQYF

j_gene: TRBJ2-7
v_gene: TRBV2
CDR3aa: CATGWGESYEQYF

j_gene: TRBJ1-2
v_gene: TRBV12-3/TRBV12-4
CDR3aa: CASSFILEGGEYGYTF

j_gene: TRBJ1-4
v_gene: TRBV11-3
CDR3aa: CASSTGPGGEKLFF

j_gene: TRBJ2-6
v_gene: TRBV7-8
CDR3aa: CASSSQDSGANVLTF

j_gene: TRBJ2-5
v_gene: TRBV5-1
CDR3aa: CASRTGSPQETQYF

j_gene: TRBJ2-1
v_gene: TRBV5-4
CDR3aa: CASTRGSEGDEQFF

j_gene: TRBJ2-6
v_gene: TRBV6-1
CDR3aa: CASSDPGSGANVLTF

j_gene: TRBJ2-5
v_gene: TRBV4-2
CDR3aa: CASSQERGGPGQETQYF

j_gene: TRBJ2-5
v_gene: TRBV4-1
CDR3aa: CASSQEHFASGGPQETQYF

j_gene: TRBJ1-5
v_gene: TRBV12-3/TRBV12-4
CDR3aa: CASSPSSWEGNQPQHF

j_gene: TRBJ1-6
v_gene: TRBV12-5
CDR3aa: CASGLWTTDIRYSPLHF

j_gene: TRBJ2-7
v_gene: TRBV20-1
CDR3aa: CSARDRGKDSYEQYF

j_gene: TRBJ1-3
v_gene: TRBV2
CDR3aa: CASRRTGTGGGNTIYF

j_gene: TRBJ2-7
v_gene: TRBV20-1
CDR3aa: CSAIAGLAGVEEQYF